The rows below give T cell receptor beta chains drawn from one sample of a study of T-cell memory formation after mild COVID-19. Each CDR3 protein is one row after TCRdb ran MiXCR on the 5' RACE reads. Here the sample spans over 400,000 distinct CDR3 sequences, 20% to 25% being singletons. The sequenced sample consisted of PBMCs or a T cell subset sorted from them (not recorded which). The receptors were sampled from an adult woman who had mild COVID-19 (a few samples of this study predate the infection). Cell type and time point are not known. Both conserved end residues are part of each CDR3. The D gene is left open where the match is weak. Clone size is shown for a subset of rows, as once, few, many or a class of expanded clone.

D gene	V gene	clone size	J gene	CDR3 protein	CDR3 DNA
.	TRBV5-1	few	TRBJ2-7	CASSGHYEQYF	TGCGCCAGCAGCGGACACTACGAGCAGTACTTC
TRBD1	TRBV6-5	.	TRBJ2-7	CAGGGTGAYEQYF	TGTGCCGGTGGAGGGACAGGAGCCTACGAGCAGTACTTC
TRBD2	TRBV20-1	.	TRBJ2-1	CSATTSGGTFYEQFF	TGCAGTGCCACGACTAGCGGGGGGACGTTCTATGAGCAGTTCTTC
TRBD1	TRBV15	many	TRBJ2-3	CATSRAGTGGSTQYF	TGTGCCACCAGCAGAGCCGGGACAGGGGGCTCTACGCAGTATTTT
.	TRBV9	.	TRBJ1-1	CASSVWGTGDTEAFF	TGTGCCAGCAGCGTTTGGGGTACGGGGGACACTGAAGCTTTCTTT
TRBD1	TRBV5-1	few	TRBJ1-2	CASSWGGQGDGYTF	TGCGCCAGCAGCTGGGGAGGACAGGGAGATGGCTACACCTTC
TRBD2	TRBV7-9	.	TRBJ2-7	CASSPAGGYSYEQYF	TGTGCCAGCAGCCCAGCGGGGGGGTACTCCTACGAGCAGTACTTC
TRBD1	TRBV7-2	many	TRBJ2-1	CASSSDRGSYNEQFF	TGTGCCAGCAGCTCGGACAGGGGCTCCTACAATGAGCAGTTCTTC
.	TRBV24-1	.	TRBJ2-1	CATSDSDEQFF	TGTGCCACCAGTGATTCGGATGAGCAGTTCTTC
TRBD2	TRBV12-3/TRBV12-4	.	TRBJ2-7	CASSGLADEQYF	TGTGCCAGCAGCGGACTAGCTGACGAGCAGTACTTC
.	TRBV5-1	.	TRBJ2-7	CASSLAGNTYEQYF	TGCGCCAGCAGCTTGGCCGGGAACACCTACGAGCAGTACTTC
.	TRBV20-1	.	TRBJ2-7	CSARESRARYEQYF	TGCAGTGCTAGAGAGTCACGGGCTAGGTACGAGCAGTACTTC
.	TRBV6-2/TRBV6-3	few	TRBJ2-3	CASRPTSTDTQYF	TGTGCCAGCAGACCTACTAGCACAGATACGCAGTATTTT
.	TRBV9	.	TRBJ1-6	CASSEQVDYNSPLHF	TGTGCCAGCAGCGAACAGGTTGATTATAATTCACCCCTCCACTTT
TRBD2	TRBV7-2	.	TRBJ2-1	CASSPAGTSGYNEQFF	TGTGCCAGCAGCCCGGCCGGGACTAGCGGTTACAATGAGCAGTTCTTC
.	TRBV4-3	.	TRBJ1-1	CASSQDLLAQGASNTEAFF	TGCGCCAGCAGCCAAGATCTGTTGGCGCAGGGAGCCTCGAACACTGAAGCTTTCTTT
.	TRBV7-9	few	TRBJ2-2	CASLPGHGNTGELFF	TGTGCCAGCCTTCCGGGACATGGGAACACCGGGGAGCTGTTTTTT
.	TRBV2	.	TRBJ2-2	CASSDRGRENTGELSF	TGTGCCAGCAGTGATCGGGGGCGGGAGAACACCGGGGAGCTGTCTTTT
.	TRBV7-2	many	TRBJ2-7	CASSSAYEQYF	TGTGCCAGCAGCTCAGCCTACGAGCAGTACTTC
.	TRBV7-3	.	TRBJ2-2	CASSSGPSVYTGELFF	TGTGCCAGCAGCTCAGGACCTAGCGTCTACACCGGGGAGCTGTTTTTT
TRBD2	TRBV15	.	TRBJ2-1	CATSRDRGGTNNEQFF	TGTGCCACCAGCAGAGATAGGGGAGGGACCAACAATGAGCAGTTCTTC
.	TRBV19	few	TRBJ2-3	CASRVTATDTQYF	TGTGCCAGTAGGGTGACAGCTACAGATACGCAGTATTTT
.	TRBV11-2	.	TRBJ2-5	CASSFGFQGKETQYF	TGTGCCAGCAGCTTTGGGTTCCAGGGGAAAGAGACCCAGTACTTC
TRBD1	TRBV11-3	.	TRBJ1-1	CASRTGSRPWAFF	TGTGCCAGCCGGACAGGGAGCCGGCCCTGGGCTTTCTTT
.	TRBV5-1	few	TRBJ2-2	CASSPGWDTGELFF	TGCGCCAGCTCACCCGGGTGGGACACCGGGGAGCTGTTTTTT
.	TRBV20-1	few	TRBJ2-3	CSASGLAGSTDTQYF	TGCAGTGCTAGCGGGCTCGCGGGGTCCACAGATACGCAGTATTTT
TRBD1	TRBV15	.	TRBJ1-1	CATSIPGGSGTEAFF	TGTGCCACCAGCATCCCAGGGGGCTCCGGCACTGAAGCTTTCTTT
.	TRBV7-2	few	TRBJ1-2	CASSPSWGAGYTF	TGTGCCAGCAGCCCGAGCTGGGGGGCGGGCTACACCTTC
.	TRBV5-1	.	TRBJ1-6	CASSLGTAHNSPLHF	TGCGCCAGCAGCCTAGGGACGGCTCATAATTCACCCCTCCACTTT
.	TRBV27	few	TRBJ2-7	CASSWGGQSPYEQYF	TGTGCCAGCAGTTGGGGGGGGCAGTCCCCCTACGAGCAGTACTTC
TRBD1	TRBV6-6	.	TRBJ1-1	CASSYSTGGITEAFF	TGTGCCAGCAGTTACTCGACAGGGGGGATCACTGAAGCTTTCTTT
.	TRBV7-9	few	TRBJ2-3	CASSSDPVSTDTQYF	TGTGCCAGCAGCTCAGACCCAGTGTCCACAGATACGCAGTATTTT
TRBD1	TRBV7-9	.	TRBJ2-3	CASSPRPGQGADTQYF	TGTGCCAGCAGCCCCCGTCCGGGACAGGGGGCAGATACGCAGTATTTT
.	TRBV24-1	many	TRBJ2-1	CATSDSTWQQNNEQFF	TGTGCCACCAGTGATTCAACCTGGCAGCAGAACAATGAGCAGTTCTTC
.	TRBV7-3	.	TRBJ1-1	CASSSLGGAEAFF	TGTGCCAGCAGCTCCCTCGGAGGGGCCGAAGCTTTCTTT
.	TRBV24-1	.	TRBJ1-2	CATSGLPAGGGYTF	TGTGCCACCAGTGGACTCCCAGCCGGAGGGGGCTACACCTTC
.	TRBV7-8	.	TRBJ2-2	CASSLYRANTGELFF	TGTGCCAGCAGCTTGTATAGGGCAAACACCGGGGAGCTGTTTTTT
TRBD2	TRBV3-1	few	TRBJ2-3	CASSRGSSGPSTDTQYF	TGTGCCAGCAGCCGGGGGTCTAGCGGGCCTAGCACAGATACGCAGTATTTT
.	TRBV5-1	.	TRBJ1-1	CASSLAHPSGRNTEAFF	TGCGCCAGCAGCTTGGCCCATCCTTCGGGGAGAAACACTGAAGCTTTCTTT
.	TRBV18	.	TRBJ2-6	CASSPPSSGANVLTF	TGTGCCAGCTCACCACCAAGTTCAGGGGCCAACGTCCTGACTTTC
.	TRBV24-1	.	TRBJ2-3	CATSDWGTFTDTQYF	TGTGCCACCAGTGATTGGGGGACCTTCACAGATACGCAGTATTTT
.	TRBV6-1	many	TRBJ2-7	CASSAGGSSYEQYF	TGCGCCAGCAGCGCCGGGGGTTCTTCCTACGAGCAGTACTTC
.	TRBV6-2/TRBV6-3	few	TRBJ2-3	CASSYRRIGFTDTQYF	TGTGCCAGCAGTTACCGGCGGATCGGGTTCACAGATACGCAGTATTTT
TRBD1	TRBV5-1	.	TRBJ2-5	CASSLGLRQGGQETQYF	TGCGCCAGCAGCTTGGGACTGAGACAGGGGGGTCAAGAGACCCAGTACTTC
.	TRBV5-4	.	TRBJ2-7	CASSPPPGGSYEQYF	TGTGCCAGCAGTCCCCCCCCAGGCGGTTCCTACGAGCAGTACTTC
.	TRBV5-1	.	TRBJ1-1	CASSLQGRVEAFF	TGCGCCAGCAGCTTGCAGGGCAGGGTTGAAGCTTTCTTT
.	TRBV12-3/TRBV12-4	.	TRBJ2-6	CASSIRTGANVLTF	TGTGCCAGCAGTATCAGGACTGGGGCCAACGTCCTGACTTTC
TRBD2	TRBV24-1	medium-sized	TRBJ2-3	CATSDPRGYGDTQYF	TGTGCCACCAGTGATCCGCGGGGGTACGGAGATACGCAGTATTTT
.	TRBV5-1	.	TRBJ2-2	CASSIGRSNTGELFF	TGCGCCAGCAGCATTGGACGGTCGAACACCGGGGAGCTGTTTTTT
.	TRBV5-1	few	TRBJ2-7	CASSLGGFNEQYF	TGCGCCAGCAGCTTGGGAGGGTTCAACGAGCAGTACTTC
.	TRBV7-2	.	TRBJ1-4	CASSSTGSTNEKLFF	TGTGCCAGCAGCTCTACAGGGTCGACTAATGAAAAACTGTTTTTT
.	TRBV11-2	few	TRBJ2-5	CASSLDSFAGPETQYF	TGTGCCAGCAGCTTAGATTCGTTCGCCGGGCCGGAGACCCAGTACTTC
.	TRBV7-3	few	TRBJ2-1	CASSSPEGRNEQFF	TGTGCCAGCAGCTCCCCGGAGGGCCGCAATGAGCAGTTCTTC
TRBD1	TRBV18	.	TRBJ2-2	CASSPRQGNTGELFF	TGTGCCAGCTCACCCCGACAGGGGAACACCGGGGAGCTGTTTTTT
.	TRBV6-6	few	TRBJ1-4	CASSYSRITNEKLFF	TGTGCCAGCAGTTACTCCCGAATAACTAATGAAAAACTGTTTTTT
TRBD2	TRBV29-1	.	TRBJ2-5	CSVSGTSVLETQYF	TGCAGCGTCTCCGGGACTAGCGTTTTGGAGACCCAGTACTTC
.	TRBV3-1	.	TRBJ2-1	CASRPGGRGSYNEQFF	TGTGCCAGCAGGCCCGGGGGGCGGGGGAGTTACAATGAGCAGTTCTTC
.	TRBV6-6	few	TRBJ2-7	CAYGTRGGREQYF	TGTGCCTATGGGACAAGGGGGGGGCGAGAGCAGTACTTC
.	TRBV27	few	TRBJ1-4	CASSPLQGRDWEKLFF	TGTGCCAGCAGCCCTTTACAGGGTCGGGATTGGGAAAAACTGTTTTTT
.	TRBV19	.	TRBJ2-7	CASSFVTGRYEQYF	TGTGCCAGTAGTTTTGTGACAGGACGATACGAGCAGTACTTC